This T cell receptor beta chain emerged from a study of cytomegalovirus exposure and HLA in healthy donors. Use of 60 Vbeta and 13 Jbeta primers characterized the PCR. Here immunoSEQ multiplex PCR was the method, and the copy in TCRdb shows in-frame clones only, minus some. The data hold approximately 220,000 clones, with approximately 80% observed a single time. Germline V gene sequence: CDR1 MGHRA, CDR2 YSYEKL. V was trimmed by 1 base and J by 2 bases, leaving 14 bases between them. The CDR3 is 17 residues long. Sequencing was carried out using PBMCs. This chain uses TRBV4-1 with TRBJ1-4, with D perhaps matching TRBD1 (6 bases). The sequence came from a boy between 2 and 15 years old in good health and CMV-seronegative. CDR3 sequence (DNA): TGCGCCAGCAGCCAAGGAAGGGGGATGGGCACTAATGAAAAACTGTTTTTT. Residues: CASSQGRGMGTNEKLFF.